The present TCR beta chain was sequenced within a study of blood T cell repertoires in COVID-19. Trimming removed 1 base at V and 2 bases at J, with 11 bases between. CDR3 length equals 15 residues. The germline CDR1 and CDR2 sequences are MNHNS and SASEGT. Original data processing: It was from reference gene primer amplification that nucleated cell counts were estimated. The assay was immunoSEQ multiplex PCR, and TCRdb's table has in-frame clones only and misses some. The V and J calls and clone size were taken over from that table, and D and trimming were inferred from the DNA. In the table there are 300,000 to 450,000 clones, around 87% of which are singletons.

The clonotype comes from a woman aged 60-75 years with COVID-19, enrolled during active disease. The rearrangement joins TRBV6-1 to TRBJ1-2, with D uncertain. The source material was peripheral blood. CDR3 DNA sequence: TGTGCCAGCAGTGAAGTGGCCCCCAGGAACTATGGCTACACCTTC. Its protein product is CASSEVAPRNYGYTF.